The clone carrying this T cell receptor (beta chain) showed up just a few times. Its antigen remains unidentified. V gave up 3 bases and J gave up 4 bases; unmatched junction bases: 8. The CDR3 sequence is 16 residues long. This entry belongs to a study of T cells after yellow fever vaccination. On the study more broadly: Some fractions had low cell numbers, and these were prepared with SMART-Seq v4 Ultra Low Input.

General study results and limits: The secondary response was weaker but peaked faster, day 5 versus 15. Only a small proportion of the clonotypes turned up in both the CD4 and the CD8 compartments, likely arising from convergent recombination.

The authors made TCR cDNA by 5'RACE template switching, adding a universal primer site and UMIs. TCRdb re-derived calls from the 5' RACE reads in MiXCR, one entry per CDR3 protein. The sample gives a few hundred thousand distinct CDR3 sequences, roughly 3.9% of which show up once; around 25% is in the top ten. The source was PBMCs, collected 5 days after the yellow fever booster vaccination. The receptor's source is a young man who received the YFV17D yellow fever vaccine. V gene TRBV12-3 or TRBV12-4 combines with J gene TRBJ1-4, with 7 bases fitting TRBD1. For the CDR3, the DNA is TGTGCCAGCAGTTTCCGACAGGGATGGGGTAATGAAAAACTGTTTTTT. This sequence encodes CASSFRQGWGNEKLFF.